The clone carrying this TCR beta chain was seen just once. Its specificity is not known. It was about 190 ng DNA, around 32,000 T cell genomes, that sorted-subset replicate PCRs used. Sequencing used immunoSEQ multiplex PCR; TCRdb keeps in-frame clones, though not all of them. The data hold roughly 2.5 million clones, with 90% to 95% observed a single time. V shed 3 bases and J 5 bases; nucleotides not matched to a gene: 4. Germline V lookup: CDR1 SGHTA, CDR2 FQGNSA. The length of the CDR3 is 16 residues. This sample is drawn from a study of shared clonotypes between healthy human individuals. Study-wide background: Three CD4 naive, three CD4 memory, two CD8 naive and one CD8 memory plate were used per donor.

General study findings and limits: Read depth was anticipated to influence clonotype sharing among donors. Only blood was sampled; tissue repertoires likely differ.

The genes are TRBV7-2 and TRBJ2-3; TRBD2 agrees at 14 bases. Sequencing input: naive CD4+ T cells sorted from blood. Indicated subset: CD45RA+ positively selected. The source is a man younger than 30 in good health. CDR3 protein: CASSFGTSGGGDTQYF. DNA of the CDR3: TGTGCCAGCAGCTTTGGGACTAGCGGGGGTGGAGATACGCAGTATTTT. The full variable domain, with the rest looked up from reference TRBV7-2 and TRBJ2-3, is GAGVSQSPSNKVTEKGKDVELRCDPISGHTALYWYRQSLGQGLEFLIYFQGNSAPDKSGLPSDRFSAERTGGSVSTLTIQRTQQEDSAVYLCASSFGTSGGGDTQYFGPGTRLTVL.